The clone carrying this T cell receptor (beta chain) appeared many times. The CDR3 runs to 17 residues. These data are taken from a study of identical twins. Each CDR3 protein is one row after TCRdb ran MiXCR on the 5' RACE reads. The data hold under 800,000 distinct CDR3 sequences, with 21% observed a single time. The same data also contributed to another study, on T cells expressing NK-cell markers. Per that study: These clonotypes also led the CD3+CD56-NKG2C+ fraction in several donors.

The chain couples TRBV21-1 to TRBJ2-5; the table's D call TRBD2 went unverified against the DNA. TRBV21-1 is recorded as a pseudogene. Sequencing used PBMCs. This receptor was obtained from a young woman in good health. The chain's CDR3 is CASSKDDRTSSRKTQYF. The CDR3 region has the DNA TGTGCCAGCAGCAAAGATGATAGGACTAGCAGTAGAAAGACCCAGTACTTC.